This T cell receptor (beta chain) was sequenced for a study of blood T cell repertoires in COVID-19. Study details: There were acute and convalescent COVID-19 samples, and they came from the United States, Italy and Spain. PBMCs, B-cell-depleted T cells, or T cells were the source of the cDNA or gDNA that made up the material.

As handled by the study authors: Researchers report that nucleated cell counts were estimated from reference gene primer amplification. Using immunoSEQ multiplex PCR, the repertoire was profiled, and TCRdb retains in-frame clones only, with some absent. The V and J calls and clone size were taken over from that table, and D and trimming were inferred from the DNA. In the table there are tens of thousands of clones, about 90% of which are singletons. Trimming removed 4 bases from V and 7 bases from J; junction bases left unmatched: 13. The CDR3 runs 16 residues. Germline CDR1 and CDR2: SGHVS and FQNEAQ. With respect to this clone: Within the sample, other DNA sequences also encode this same CDR3.

The sequenced sample consisted of peripheral blood. J is TRBJ2-5 and V is TRBV7-8, with TRBD2 identical over 9 bases. The receptor was isolated from a human donor in a cohort sampled during active COVID-19. The CDR3 reads CASSSPTAGGGGTQYF. CDR3 nucleotides: TGTGCCAGCAGCTCGCCAACAGCGGGAGGCGGGGGGACCCAGTACTTC.